What follows are 17 T cell receptor beta chains derived from one specimen sequenced in a study of human T cells and chemical hapten exposure. Sample time point: pre-sensitization, week 0. Stated treatment: therapeutic diphenylcyclopropenone sensitization with weekly scalp DPC. TCRdb ran MiXCR on the RACE reads and lists one entry per CDR3 protein. The repertoire has some 70,000 distinct CDR3 sequences, approximately 10% of them found once; the top ten carry 4% to 6%. Sequencing was performed on whole blood, taken in connection with sensitization to the hapten diphenylcyclopropenone (DPC). The receptor source for this set is a woman in her forties or fifties with alopecia areata. Some clones in this sample may be carry-over from other donors' samples.

At least ten counts were recorded for this clonotype. The J gene is TRBJ2-7, the V gene TRBV10-1; tentative D call: TRBD2 (5 bases). V was clipped by 7 bases and J by 3 bases, with 16 bases between them. CDR3 length equals 14 residues. CDR1 and CDR2 (germline): WNHNN, SYGVQD (reference sequence). CDR3 sequence reads: CASIIRTPDYEQYF. The CDR3 DNA reads TGCGCCAGCATTATACGGACTCCAGACTACGAGCAGTACTTC.

The chain joins TRBV9 to TRBJ2-3, with no clear D. The CDR3 spans 14 residues. Trimming left V 1 base short and J 1 base short, with 7 bases between. CDR1 SGDLS and CDR2 YYNGEE come from the germline V gene. The CDR3 is CASSVSLGTDTQYF. As DNA, the CDR3 is TGTGCCAGCAGCGTAAGCCTAGGCACAGATACGCAGTATTTT.

The sample holds a few counts of this clonotype. The chain links TRBV7-9 to TRBJ1-1; D call uncertain. In germline, CDR1 is SEHNR, CDR2 FQNEAQ (reference sequence). The CDR3 totals 13 residues. Trimming stripped 2 bases from V and 0 bases from J, with 4 bases between. As DNA, the CDR3 is TGTGCCAGCAGCTTAATTATGAACACTGAAGCTTTCTTT. Translating gives CASSLIMNTEAFF.

This clonotype came up many times. This sequence joins TRBV20-1 and TRBJ2-3, with D hard to call. Trimming took off 3 bases at V and 1 base at J, with 11 bases between the two ends. There are 14 residues in the CDR3. Per germline, CDR1 DFQATT and CDR2 SNEGSKA (reference sequence). The CDR3 DNA sequence: TGCAGTGCTAGTATGGGCGAGCGCACAGATACGCAGTATTTT. It specifies CSASMGERTDTQYF.

By share, this clonotype ranks as medium-sized (0.01 to 0.1%). V usage is TRBV12-3 or TRBV12-4 and J usage is TRBJ2-1, with D maybe TRBD2 (6 bases). V was trimmed by 3 bases and J by 8 bases, leaving 17 bases between them. The CDR3 is made up of 15 amino acids. The CDR3 region has the DNA TGTGCCAGCAGTTTCTCGGTCGCGGGGATCGATGAGCAGTTCTTC. Residues: CASSFSVAGIDEQFF.

The CDR3 DNA reads TGTGCCAGCAGTGGGGGGCAGGGAGGCACCGGGGAGCTGTTTTTT. Its translation: CASSGGQGGTGELFF. The chain employs TRBV2 and TRBJ2-2; the D gene could be TRBD1 or TRBD2 (6 bases each). Germline V lookup: CDR1 SNHLY, CDR2 FYNNEI. V was trimmed by 4 bases and J by 4 bases, leaving 13 bases between them. The length of the CDR3 is 15 residues.

J is TRBJ1-2 and V is TRBV6-5; TRBD1 is a possible D gene (6 bases). The CDR3 is 15 residues long. V dropped 5 bases and J dropped 6 bases, with 19 bases sitting between them. Germline assignment: CDR1 MNHEY and CDR2 SVGAGI. Written as DNA, the CDR3 is TGTGCCAGCAGTCAAACCTTCACAGGGATTAATGGCTACACCTTC. This translates into CASSQTFTGINGYTF.

This clonotype was counted at least ten times. V gene TRBV20-1 combines with J gene TRBJ2-1; 10 bases map to TRBD2. The CDR3 has 15 amino acids. The V gene end was trimmed by 6 bases and the J gene end by 3 bases; junction bases not matched to a gene: 8. CDR1 is DFQATT and CDR2 is SNEGSKA in the germline V gene (reference sequence). CDR3 region: CSAPDSGRFYNEQFF. The CDR3, as DNA: TGCAGTGCGCCGGATAGCGGGAGGTTCTACAATGAGCAGTTCTTC.

This clonotype was counted many times. The chain employs TRBV28 and TRBJ1-2; TRBD1 aligns across 9 bases. CDR1 MDHEN and CDR2 SYDVKM come from the germline V gene. The J segment lost 2 bases and the V segment lost 5 bases, leaving 6 bases of the junction unmatched. CDR3 size: 15 residues. Here the CDR3 DNA reads TGTGCCAGCAGTCCCTGGGACAGGGTGAACTATGGCTACACCTTC. Protein: CASSPWDRVNYGYTF.

This chain joins TRBV15 and TRBJ1-4; 7 bases agree with TRBD1. Germline assignment: CDR1 LNHNV and CDR2 YYDKDF (reference sequence). The CDR3 is 14 amino acids. Losses at the gene ends were 3 bases for V and 10 bases for J; bases not matched to a gene: 8. CDR3 DNA sequence: TGTGCCACCAGCAGCGACAGGGCTATCCGAAAACTGTTTTTT. It codes for CATSSDRAIRKLFF.

This clonotype was found a few times. This chain connects TRBV2 to TRBJ2-2; D call uncertain. V lost 7 bases and J 1 base, leaving 10 bases between the germline ends. Germline V gene data show CDR1 as SNHLY and CDR2 as FYNNEI. This CDR3 is built from 14 residues. The CDR3 loop is CASNDRRNTGELFF. The CDR3 nucleotides are TGTGCCAGCAATGACCGGCGGAACACCGGGGAGCTGTTTTTT.

A remark on this clonotype: A junction end diverges from the germline sequence, so it may reflect a read error. The chain joins TRBV7-7 to TRBJ2-5; TRBD2 matches 16 bases. The CDR3 extends over 16 amino acids. The V gene's germline CDR1 is SSHAT and CDR2 FNYEAQ (reference sequence). As DNA, the CDR3 is TGTGCTAGCAGCACGGGACTAGCGGGGGGGGAAGAGACCCAGTACTTC. Translated: CASSTGLAGGEETQYF.

The table lists this clonotype with a few counts. The chain carries TRBV6-5 and TRBJ2-7; 14 bases agree with TRBD2. The CDR3 totals 15 residues. Trimming cost V 3 bases and J 7 bases; bases outside gene matches: 5. Germline V gene data show CDR1 as MNHEY and CDR2 as SVGAGI. Here the CDR3 DNA reads TGTGCCAGCAGTTATGGGACTAGCGGGAGTCGTGAGCAGTACTTC. It specifies CASSYGTSGSREQYF.

This clonotype was picked up many times. The chain links TRBV6-6 to TRBJ2-7; maybe TRBD2 (6 bases). CDR1 MNHNY and CDR2 SVGAGI come from the germline V gene (reference sequence). Trimming cost V 3 bases and J 6 bases, with 12 bases left between them. The CDR3 totals 13 residues. CDR3 loop: CASSYGDGGEQYF. The DNA for the CDR3 is TGTGCCAGCAGTTATGGTGACGGGGGCGAGCAGTACTTC.

This sequence joins TRBV7-2 and TRBJ2-7, with 12 bases matching TRBD2. The CDR3 is 16 amino acids. The ends lost 1 base at V and 4 bases at J; junction bases unmatched: 5. Germline V lookup: CDR1 SGHTA, CDR2 FQGNSA. Written as DNA, the CDR3 is TGTGCCAGCAGCTTAGGGCTAGCGGGGGGGCTGTACGAGCAGTACTTC. As protein: CASSLGLAGGLYEQYF.

At least ten counts were recorded for this clonotype. The chain employs TRBV13 and TRBJ2-7; 9 positions match TRBD1. This CDR3 region has 14 residues. V lost 5 bases, J lost 5 bases, and 7 bases stayed unmatched. Germline loops: CDR1 PRHDT, CDR2 FYEKMQ (reference sequence). The CDR3 region has the DNA TGTGCCAGCAGCCAACGACAGGGGGTAGACGAGCAGTACTTC. Its translation is CASSQRQGVDEQYF.

The sample holds a few counts of this clonotype. The junction does not match germline at one end; this may be a read error. This sequence joins TRBV7-9 and TRBJ2-2, with a tentative D call TRBD2 (6 bases). The CDR3 contains 15 residues. Looked up from germline, CDR1 is SEHNR and CDR2 is FQNEAQ (reference sequence). In DNA, the CDR3 is TGTGCCAGCAGTTTAGGACTATCAAACACCGGGGAGCTGTTTTTT. Translating it yields CASSLGLSNTGELFF.